This entry lists 7 T cell receptor beta chains sequenced from one sample in a study of OX40 agonist ivuxolimab in advanced cancers. Clones were sequenced by immunoSEQ multiplex PCR, and TCRdb holds only the in-frame ones, with some missing. The repertoire has about 93,000 clones, 92% of them found once; the top ten carry 0.51%. The source material was CD4+ or CD8+ T cells sorted from blood, sampled in a trial of the OX40 agonist ivuxolimab. All receptors come from an adult with an advanced solid tumor such as melanoma, head and neck, liver or kidney cancer.

CDR3 sequence reads: CASSRDLGDTGELFF. In DNA, the CDR3 is TGTGCCAGCAGCCGCGACTTGGGTGACACCGGGGAGCTGTTTTTT. V and J are TRBV7-3 and TRBJ2-2, with D uncertain. Per the germline V gene, CDR1 is SGHTA and CDR2 is FQGTGA. This CDR3 comprises 15 residues. Trimming removed 5 bases at V and 3 bases at J, with 13 bases between.

This clone was picked up one time. The chain carries TRBV11-2 and TRBJ2-1; D is ambiguous. V dropped 2 bases and J dropped 0 bases, with 11 bases sitting between them. This CDR3 has 16 amino acids. The germline V gene has CDR1 SGHAT and CDR2 FQNNGV. The CDR3 spells CASSLSGRPSYNEQFF. CDR3 nucleotides: TGTGCCAGCAGCTTATCCGGCAGACCCTCCTACAATGAGCAGTTCTTC.

This clone was detected a few times. The chain uses TRBV9 and TRBJ1-1; D is undetermined. V lost 0 bases and J 3 bases, leaving 6 bases between the germline ends. The CDR3 contains 13 residues. The germline CDR1 and CDR2 sequences are SGDLS and YYNGEE. The CDR3 is CASSVGKDTEAFF. The DNA of the CDR3 is TGTGCCAGCAGCGTAGGGAAGGACACTGAAGCTTTCTTT.

CDR3 in amino acids: CASSEQGRSYTF. In DNA form, the CDR3 reads TGTGCCAGCAGTGAGCAGGGTAGGAGCTACACCTTC. This chain links TRBV25-1 with TRBJ1-2, with D maybe TRBD1 (5 bases). Germline CDR1 MGHDK, CDR2 SYGVNS. The CDR3 sequence is 12 residues long. The V end was cut by 3 bases, the J end by 9 bases, with 11 bases between.

This sequence joins TRBV5-1 and TRBJ1-3; the D gene is possibly TRBD1 (6 bases). The CDR3 runs to 15 residues. V lost 4 bases, J lost 0 bases, and 11 bases lay in between. Germline CDR1 is SGHRS and CDR2 is YFSETQ. CDR3 residues: CASSLQGDSGNTIYF. The CDR3 DNA follows: TGCGCCAGCAGCCTACAGGGAGACTCTGGAAACACCATATATTTT.

This chain uses TRBV2 with TRBJ2-7; maybe TRBD2 (5 bases). The V end was cut by 7 bases, the J end by 2 bases, with 12 bases between. This CDR3 is 13 amino acids long. Germline V gives CDR1 SNHLY, CDR2 FYNNEI. The CDR3 DNA sequence: TGTGCCAGCAAGGTCGGGGTACCCTACGAGCAGTACTTC. Protein sequence: CASKVGVPYEQYF.

The chain is built from TRBV30 and TRBJ1-3; TRBD1 is a possible D gene (5 bases). The CDR3 is 13 amino acids. Trimming took 8 bases from V and 4 from J, leaving 15 bases between them. Germline CDR1 is GTSNPN and CDR2 is SVGIG (reference sequence). The CDR3, as DNA: TGTGCCACTGGAGGGACGGGAGGAAACACCATATATTTT. This codes for CATGGTGGNTIYF.